The 15 T cell receptor beta chains in this list originate from one sample, sequenced in a study of PD-L1 blockade in urothelial cancer. Profiled with immunoSEQ multiplex PCR; TCRdb holds only in-frame clones, not every one. The sample records over 65,000 clones, under 90% being singletons. Time point denoted: pretreatment peripheral blood. Sequencing was performed on PBMCs, taken around atezolizumab (anti-PD-L1) treatment. The source is an older man with urothelial cancer.

The chain uses TRBV6-1 and TRBJ2-2, with 10 bases aligning to TRBD2. From germline, CDR1 is MNHNS and CDR2 SASEGT. The CDR3 totals 14 residues. V trimming: 6 bases; J trimming: 7 bases; junction bases outside the gene matches: 5. This CDR3 is CASRAGGPIGELFF. CDR3 DNA: TGTGCCAGCAGAGCGGGAGGGCCTATCGGGGAGCTGTTTTTT.

The chain links TRBV9 to TRBJ2-2; TRBD1 aligns across 7 bases. Per the germline V gene, CDR1 is SGDLS and CDR2 is YYNGEE. The CDR3 is made up of 14 amino acids. Trimming took 8 bases from V and 1 from J; bases not matched to a gene: 5. The CDR3: CASMGQKNTGELFF. CDR3 in DNA: TGTGCCAGTATGGGACAGAAGAACACCGGGGAGCTGTTTTTT.

V gene TRBV28 combines with J gene TRBJ1-2; weak D call: TRBD1 (5 bases). Germline-derived CDR1 and CDR2 are MDHEN and SYDVKM. This CDR3 contains 15 residues. V gave up 3 bases and J gave up 8 bases, with 19 bases separating them. CDR3 in amino acids: CASSFDVEGQSGYTF. The CDR3 bases are TGTGCCAGCAGTTTCGACGTGGAGGGGCAATCGGGCTACACCTTC.

This chain uses TRBV10-3 with TRBJ2-1; D possibly corresponds to TRBD2 (5 bases). V was trimmed by 2 bases and J by 9 bases, leaving 11 bases between them. The germline gives CDR1 ENHRY, CDR2 SYGVKD. The CDR3 sequence is 13 residues long. The CDR3 DNA reads TGTGCCATCAGTGAGGGAGGTCGAAGTGAGCAGTTCTTC. It is translated as CAISEGGRSEQFF.

The chain couples TRBV27 to TRBJ2-1; D may be TRBD2 (6 bases). Deletions cut 8 bases from V and 7 bases from J, with 9 bases between. The CDR3 runs to 11 residues. Germline-derived CDR1 and CDR2 are MNHEY and SMNVEV (reference sequence). The CDR3 region has the DNA TGTGCCAGCCGACTAGTGAATGAGCAGTTCTTC. Amino acids: CASRLVNEQFF.

The chain couples TRBV5-5 to TRBJ1-5; perhaps TRBD1 as D (5 bases). Trimming cost V 0 bases and J 7 bases, with 14 bases left between them. Germline V gives CDR1 SGHKS, CDR2 YYEKEE (reference sequence). The length of the CDR3 is 15 residues. The CDR3 region is CASSLDGRTWQPQHF. The CDR3 coding sequence is TGTGCCAGCAGCTTGGATGGGCGGACATGGCAGCCCCAGCATTTT.

DNA of the CDR3: TGTGCCAGCAGTTTCGGACTAGCGAGACCATCCTACAATGAGCAGTTCTTC. The encoded protein is CASSFGLARPSYNEQFF. V and J are TRBV28 and TRBJ2-1, with TRBD2 matching over 9 bases. The ends lost 3 bases at V and 1 base at J; junction bases unmatched: 7. CDR1 is MDHEN, CDR2 SYDVKM, per germline. The CDR3 sequence is 17 residues long.

The chain combines TRBV7-3 with TRBJ2-2, with D maybe TRBD2 (5 bases). The ends were cut back, 4 bases at V and 1 base at J, with 7 bases in the middle. In germline, CDR1 is SGHTA, CDR2 FQGTGA. This CDR3 spans 14 amino acids. CDR3 loop: CASSSSGNTGELFF. The CDR3 DNA reads TGTGCCAGCAGCTCCAGCGGGAACACCGGGGAGCTGTTTTTT.

This clone was observed a few times. V and J are TRBV9 and TRBJ1-2; D gene unclear. CDR1 is SGDLS and CDR2 is YYNGEE in the germline V gene. The CDR3 has 15 amino acids. V lost 0 bases to trimming and J lost 5 bases, with 14 bases between them. The DNA for the CDR3 is TGTGCCAGCAGCGTAGGCGGTGCGATTGATTATGGCTACACCTTC. This gives the protein CASSVGGAIDYGYTF.

The chain couples TRBV4-1 to TRBJ2-1, with D perhaps TRBD2 (5 bases). Germline lookup yields CDR1 MGHRA and CDR2 YSYEKL. The CDR3 runs to 14 residues. Trimming left V 1 base short and J 8 bases short, with 12 bases between. CDR3 residues: CASSQGYAGYEQFF. The CDR3 nucleotides read TGCGCCAGCAGCCAAGGATATGCGGGCTATGAGCAGTTCTTC.

This clone was recorded a few times. The gene calls are TRBV6-1 and TRBJ2-6; D is possibly TRBD2 (6 bases). Trimming pared 2 bases from V and 3 bases from J, leaving 17 bases between. The CDR3 is 18 amino acids. The germline CDR1 and CDR2 sequences are MNHNS and SASEGT. The CDR3 nucleotides read TGTGCCAGCAGTGAAAGGGCCCCGGGGGTACGTGGGGCCAACGTCCTGACTTTC. Translated, it gives CASSERAPGVRGANVLTF.

In nucleotides, the CDR3 is TGTGCCAGCACCCCGACAGGCTTCTCTGGAAACACCATATATTTT. Its protein is CASTPTGFSGNTIYF. This chain uses TRBV6-1 with TRBJ1-3; D perhaps matches TRBD1 (6 bases). V was shortened by 7 bases and J by 0 bases, with 13 bases between the two germline ends. The germline gives CDR1 MNHNS, CDR2 SASEGT. This CDR3 contains 15 residues.

The DNA for the CDR3 is TGTGCCAGCTCACCACCGTTGACTTCAGAGACCCAGTACTTC. Protein sequence: CASSPPLTSETQYF. V is TRBV18 and J is TRBJ2-5, with D uncertain. V lost 0 bases and J 4 bases, leaving 9 bases between the germline ends. The CDR3 loop spans 14 amino acids. CDR1 is KGHSH and CDR2 is LQKENI in the germline V gene.

The rearrangement joins TRBV7-8 to TRBJ1-1; TRBD1 might be the D (5 bases). The V end lost 5 bases, the J end lost 5 bases, and 21 bases lay between the germline ends. The germline V gene encodes CDR1 SGHVS and CDR2 FQNEAQ. The CDR3 extends over 16 amino acids. CDR3 DNA sequence: TGTGCCAGCAGCGGAGGCCGCGGGGCCCCGAGGACTGAAGCTTTCTTT. As protein: CASSGGRGAPRTEAFF.

The genes are TRBV28 and TRBJ2-3; tentatively, D is TRBD1 (5 bases). CDR3 length: 15 residues. Trimming stripped 7 bases from V and 0 bases from J, with 14 bases between. Germline V gene lookup returns CDR1 MDHEN and CDR2 SYDVKM. The CDR3 loop reads CASILGAGSTDTQYF. The DNA of the CDR3 is TGTGCCAGCATCCTAGGGGCAGGCAGCACAGATACGCAGTATTTT.